Sequencing of this T cell receptor beta chain was carried out in a study of CXCR3-negative and CXCR3-positive naive CD8 T cells. The CDR3 totals 16 residues. Germline CDR1 reads SNHLY; CDR2 reads FYNNEI. Comments on this clonotype: Its antigen is undetermined.

Study findings and constraints: Hydrophobicity was higher for TRB CDR3s found in CXCR3-positive naive cells than in CXCR3-negative naive cells.

Researchers prepared the TRB cDNA libraries using 5' RACE with UMI labels. TCRdb reanalyzed the 5' RACE reads, giving one entry per CDR3 protein sequence and no DNA. The sample table includes some 130,000 distinct CDR3 sequences. Sequenced: naive CXCR3+ CD8+ T cells from blood. Subset given: CD45RO-CCR7+CD27+CD95- naive CD8+ T cells expressing CXCR3 (TNR3+). The clonotype comes from a human donor in good health. Some clones in this sample may be carry-over from other donors' samples. The chain has TRBV2 and TRBJ2-3; TCRdb names TRBD2, which stays unverified in the absence of DNA. The chain's CDR3 is CASSEGVAGFTDTQYF.